These T cell receptor beta chains were read from a single sample in a study of tumor and adjacent non-tumor tissue in lung cancer. TCRdb itself ran the multiplex PCR reads through MiXCR, one entry per CDR3 protein. The repertoire consists of roughly 90,000 distinct CDR3 sequences, with 65% to 80% occurring once and the leading ten covering 21%. Sequencing was performed on distant non-tumor lung tissue. The receptors stem from a woman between 50 and 59 years old with non-small cell lung cancer. The CDR3 runs from the conserved cysteine through the conserved F or W. D genes are given only for firm matches. Size tells how often a clone was seen (once, few, many) or the class of an expanded clone, and some rows leave it out.

>TRBV29-1|.|.|TRBJ2-7
CSVGGTGSSYVQYF
TGCAGCGTTGGAGGGACGGGGAGCTCCTATGTGCAGTACTTC
>TRBV6-2/TRBV6-3|TRBD2|few|TRBJ2-7
CANSHRDRTSGNHEQYF
TGTGCCAACAGTCACCGGGACAGGACTAGCGGGAACCACGAGCAGTACTTC
>TRBV29-1|TRBD1|once|TRBJ2-7
CSVDSGQGVKNKQYF
TGCAGCGTTGATTCAGGGCAGGGGGTGAAGAACAAGCAGTACTTC
>TRBV20-1|TRBD1|.|TRBJ1-1
CSADRTGRTEVFF
TGCAGTGCCGACAGGACAGGGAGGACCGAAGTTTTCTTT
>TRBV4-2|.|.|TRBJ2-7
CASSGDSGNAYERYF
TGTGCCAGCAGCGGGGACTCCGGTAACGCCTACGAGCGATACTTC
>TRBV4-2|.|many|TRBJ2-6
CASSQDFGPTWGVYVLTF
TGTGCCAGCAGCCAAGATTTTGGTCCGACGTGGGGGGTTTATGTCCTGACTTTC
>TRBV12-3/TRBV12-4|.|.|TRBJ2-7
CASIRLGDTYEQYF
TGTGCCAGCATAAGGCTCGGGGACACCTACGAGCAGTACTTC
>TRBV11-2|TRBD1|.|TRBJ1-2
CASGLETGGRGYGYTF
TGTGCCAGCGGCTTAGAAACAGGGGGTCGAGGATACGGCTACACCTTC
>TRBV6-6|.|once|TRBJ2-3
CANIEDSTSDTQFF
TGTGCCAACATCGAAGACAGTACCTCAGATACGCAGTTTTTT
>TRBV6-5|.|once|TRBJ2-7
CTSRPLTASYEQYF
TGTACCAGCAGACCCCTGACAGCGTCCTACGAGCAGTACTTC
>TRBV11-1|.|.|TRBJ1-1
CASSPRGTPDTEGFF
TGTGCCAGCAGTCCCCGGGGGACACCGGACACTGAAGGCTTCTTT
>TRBV11-2|TRBD2|.|TRBJ2-5
CASSLATSGNQEAQHF
TGTGCCAGCAGCTTGGCTACTAGCGGGAACCAAGAGGCCCAGCACTTC
>TRBV4-1|.|.|TRBJ1-4
CASTVSYPTNEKLFF
TGCGCCAGCACAGTGAGCTACCCAACTAATGAAAAACTGTTTTTT
>TRBV4-1|TRBD1|many|TRBJ2-7
CASSTGTGTYEQYF
TGCGCCAGCAGCACCGGGACAGGGACCTACGAGCAGTACTTC
>TRBV4-1|.|.|TRBJ2-1
CASSQIVASSYNEQFF
TGCGCCAGCAGCCAAATAGTGGCGAGCTCCTACAATGAGCAATTCTTC
>TRBV29-1|.|.|TRBJ1-2
CSPKRQNYGYTF
TGCAGCCCCAAGAGGCAGAATTATGGCTACACCTTC
>TRBV6-1|.|.|TRBJ1-5
CVSCNNDINQPQHF
TGTGTCAGCTGTAATAATGACATCAATCAGCCCCAGCATTTT
>TRBV6-1|.|.|TRBJ2-1
CASSEPQTGRQFF
TGTGCCAGCAGTGAACCCCAGACAGGTAGGCAGTTCTTC
>TRBV6-6|.|.|TRBJ2-7
CASSSPRSSYKQYF
TGTGCCAGCAGTTCGCCGCGATCCTCTTACAAGCAGTACTTC
>TRBV4-1|TRBD2|once|TRBJ2-7
CVSIHRRGAYEQYF
TGCGTCAGCATCCACAGGCGGGGGGCCTACGAGCAGTACTTC
>TRBV5-1|.|.|TRBJ2-2
CASSFSLAGPTNTGVLFF
TGCGCCAGCAGCTTCAGCCTGGCGGGCCCAACGAACACCGGTGTCCTGTTTTTT
>TRBV6-5|.|.|TRBJ1-4
CASSYSGPGGEKLIF
TGTGCCAGCAGTTACTCGGGGCCTGGAGGTGAAAAACTGATTTTT
>TRBV5-4|TRBD1|.|TRBJ2-7
CASNLTWGKGAVDEQYF
TGTGCCAGCAACCTAACATGGGGCAAGGGGGCTGTGGACGAGCAGTACTTC
>TRBV12-3/TRBV12-4|TRBD2|.|TRBJ2-7
CASSLFLSGGSYEQYF
TGTGCCAGCAGTCTTTTTCTATCGGGAGGGTCTTACGAGCAGTACTTC
>TRBV6-6|.|.|TRBJ2-7
CASSSGPQYEQYF
TGCGCCAGCAGTTCCGGACCCCAATATGAGCAGTACTTC
>TRBV29-1|.|.|TRBJ1-3
CSVGPGGGNTIYF
TGCAGCGTTGGTCCTGGGGGCGGAAACACCATATATTTT
>TRBV11-2|TRBD2|.|TRBJ2-7
CASSLSSGWSGRDYNEQYF
TGTGCCAGCAGCTTAAGTAGCGGGTGGTCTGGGCGCGATTACAATGAGCAGTACTTC
>TRBV12-3/TRBV12-4|TRBD1|many|TRBJ2-2
CASNRDRRNTGELFF
TGTGCCAGCAACCGGGACAGGCGGAACACCGGGGAGCTGTTTTTT
>TRBV9|TRBD2|.|TRBJ2-3
CASSAFLAGSTDTQYF
TGTGCCAGCAGTGCATTTCTAGCGGGGTCCACAGATACGCAGTATTTT
>TRBV29-1|TRBD1|once|TRBJ2-7
CSVVARQGIEQYF
TGTAGCGTTGTGGCGAGACAGGGGATCGAGCAGTACTTC
>TRBV4-2|TRBD2|once|TRBJ2-7
CAGSQESGGRGVQYF
TGTGCCGGCAGCCAAGAGTCCGGCGGGAGGGGCGTGCAGTACTTC
>TRBV24-1|.|.|TRBJ2-1
CATSIPGQDTGDYEQFF
TGTGCCACCAGCATTCCCGGACAGGATACGGGGGACTATGAGCAGTTCTTC
>TRBV12-3/TRBV12-4|.|.|TRBJ2-3
CASSSRDLPLRGADTLYF
TGTGCCAGCAGTTCGAGAGATCTGCCCCTGCGGGGCGCAGATACGCTGTATTTT
>TRBV6-6|TRBD1|.|TRBJ1-3
CASGSWTGGGNTLYF
TGTGCCAGCGGTTCATGGACAGGTGGTGGAAACACCTTATATTTT
>TRBV12-3/TRBV12-4|TRBD2|.|TRBJ2-2
CGSSFRDRTSGRITTGELFF
TGTGGCAGCAGTTTTAGGGACAGGACTAGCGGGAGAATTACCACCGGGGAGCTGTTTTTT
>TRBV6-5|.|.|TRBJ1-4
CVIRRIATNEKLFF
TGTGTCATCAGACGCATTGCAACTAATGAAAAACTGTTTTTT
>TRBV28|TRBD1|.|TRBJ2-5
CPSSKRQGQETRYF
TGTCCCAGCAGCAAGAGACAGGGCCAAGAGACCCGGTACTTC
>TRBV5-1|.|once|TRBJ2-2
CANNDTGELFF
TGCGCCAATAACGACACCGGGGAGCTGTTTTTT
>TRBV11-2|.|.|TRBJ2-1
CASSLEAFGGQFF
TGTGCAAGCAGCCTGGAGGCCTTCGGGGGGCAGTTTTTC
>TRBV12-3/TRBV12-4|TRBD2|.|TRBJ2-2
CARGWTSGNTWELFF
TGTGCCAGGGGTTGGACTAGCGGAAACACCTGGGAGCTGTTTTTT
>TRBV6-5|TRBD1|.|TRBJ1-2
CTSSYWTGAYGYTF
TGTACCAGCAGTTACTGGACAGGGGCGTATGGCTACACCTTC
>TRBV2|.|few|TRBJ2-6
CASSEGNSGANVLTF
TGTGCCAGCAGTGAGGGGAATTCTGGGGCCAACGTCCTGACTTTC
>TRBV11-3|.|.|TRBJ1-2
CATMTGCYGHTF
TGTGCCACCATGACAGGTTGCTATGGCCACACCTTC
>TRBV24-1|TRBD1|.|TRBJ2-3
CVTSDSGQDSTDTQYF
TGTGTCACCAGTGACTCCGGACAGGATAGCACAGATACGCAGTATTTT
>TRBV6-1|.|.|TRBJ2-7
CASSDQAHYEQHF
TGTGCCAGCAGTGACCAAGCCCACTACGAGCAACATTTC
>TRBV6-4|TRBD1|.|TRBJ2-1
CASRVRTGSYEQFF
TGTGCCAGCAGAGTAAGGACAGGGAGCTATGAGCAGTTCTTC
>TRBV6-1|.|.|TRBJ1-2
CTSVAHLYGYTF
TGTACCAGCGTGGCACACCTCTATGGCTACACCTTC
>TRBV6-1|.|.|TRBJ1-4
CANSGRTDERLFF
TGTGCCAACAGTGGACGGACCGATGAAAGACTGTTTTTT
>TRBV28|.|.|TRBJ1-2
CACSSLGIWGYTF
TGTGCCTGCAGTTCACTGGGAATCTGGGGCTACACCTTC